The next 3 T cell receptor beta chains were all read from a single sample in a study of CD8+ T cells in alopecia areata. Extracted RNA was reverse transcribed, and the resulting cDNA served as sequencing template. The data were produced by immunoSEQ multiplex PCR, yet TCRdb's version contains in-frame clones alone and is incomplete. The sample has a few hundred thousand clones, less than 45% seen once. Treatment of the sample: oral pan-JAK inhibitor, 5-10 mg twice daily. The sample here was CD4+ T cells sorted from blood, taken between weeks 30 and 35, from a patient treated with tofacitinib. The source of these receptors is a human donor with alopecia areata.

The CDR3 coding sequence is TGCGCCAGCAGTCTTCCACGTCCTCCTCCGGGACTAGCGGGAGATACGCAGTATTTT. It yields the protein CASSLPRPPPGLAGDTQYF. The rearrangement links TRBV23-1 to TRBJ2-3; TRBD2 aligns across 12 bases. TRBV23-1 is recorded as an ORF, its role being uncertain. This CDR3 has 19 amino acids. The ends lost 4 bases at V and 5 bases at J; junction bases unmatched: 16.

The chain employs TRBV6-1 and TRBJ1-2; TRBD1 matches at 10 bases. V lost 7 bases to trimming and J lost 12 bases; unmatched junction nucleotides: 5. CDR3 length: 11 residues. From germline, CDR1 is MNHNS and CDR2 SASEGT. DNA for the CDR3: TGTGCCAGCACCTTAGACAGGGGGCACACCTTC. This gives the protein CASTLDRGHTF.

Only a few counts were recorded for this clone. This sequence joins TRBV7-9 and TRBJ2-1, with D tentatively TRBD1 (9 bases). Germline CDR1 reads SEHNR; CDR2 reads FQNEAQ (reference sequence). With 6 bases removed from V and 5 bases from J, the gap between germline ends came to 20 bases. The CDR3 spans 16 residues. CDR3 coding DNA: TGTGCCAGCAGGCGCGGGGGGACAGGGTTTCACAATGAGCAGTTCTTC. It translates to CASRRGGTGFHNEQFF.